The clone carrying this T cell receptor beta chain came up a few times. What it binds is unknown. The repertoire was sequenced with immunoSEQ multiplex PCR; TCRdb's copy has only in-frame clones and lacks some. The sample holds 150,000 to 200,000 clones; approximately 95% are singletons and the top ten take roughly 3.9%. The CDR3 runs 13 residues. The V end was cut by 6 bases, the J end by 5 bases, with 11 bases between. Germline assignment: CDR1 MNHNY and CDR2 SVGAGI (reference sequence). This sample is part of a study of T cell responses to AZD1222 COVID-19 vaccine. The study's findings and limits: Donors were mostly white British, more females; clonal diversity possibly underestimated.

The rearrangement uses TRBV6-6 and TRBJ1-5; D perhaps matches TRBD1 (5 bases). The sample consisted of peripheral blood, taken on day 0 of AZD1222 vaccination. The TCR originated in an adult in good health. The CDR3 nucleotides are TGTGCCAGCAGGGGACTGAGGGATCAGCCCCAGCATTTT. It translates to CASRGLRDQPQHF.